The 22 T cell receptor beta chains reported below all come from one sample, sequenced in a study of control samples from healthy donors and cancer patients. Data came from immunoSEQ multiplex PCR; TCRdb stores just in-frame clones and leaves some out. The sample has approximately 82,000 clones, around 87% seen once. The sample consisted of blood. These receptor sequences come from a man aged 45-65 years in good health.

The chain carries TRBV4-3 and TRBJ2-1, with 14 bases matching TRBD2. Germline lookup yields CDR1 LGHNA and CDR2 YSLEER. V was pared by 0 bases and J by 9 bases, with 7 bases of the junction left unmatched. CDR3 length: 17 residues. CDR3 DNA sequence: TGCGCCAGCAGCCAAGACGAGGGACTAGCGGGGGTAGGTGAGCAGTTCTTC. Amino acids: CASSQDEGLAGVGEQFF.

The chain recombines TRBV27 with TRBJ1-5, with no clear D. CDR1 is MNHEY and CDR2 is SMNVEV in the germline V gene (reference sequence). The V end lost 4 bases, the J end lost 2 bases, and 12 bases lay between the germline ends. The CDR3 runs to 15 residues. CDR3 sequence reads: CASSSGGIGNQPQHF. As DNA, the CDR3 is TGTGCCAGCAGTTCGGGAGGGATTGGCAATCAGCCCCAGCATTTT.

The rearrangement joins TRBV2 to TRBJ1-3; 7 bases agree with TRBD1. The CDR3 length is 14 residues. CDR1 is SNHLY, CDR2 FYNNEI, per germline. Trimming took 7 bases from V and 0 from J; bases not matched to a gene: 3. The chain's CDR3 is CASTSGGSGNTIYF. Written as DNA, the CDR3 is TGTGCCAGCACCTCAGGGGGCTCTGGAAACACCATATATTTT.

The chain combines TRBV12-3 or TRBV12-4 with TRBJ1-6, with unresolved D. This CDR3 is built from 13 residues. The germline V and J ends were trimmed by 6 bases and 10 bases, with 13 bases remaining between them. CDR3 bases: TGTGCCAGCAGACAACATGGGAGGTCACCCCTCCACTTT. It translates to CASRQHGRSPLHF.

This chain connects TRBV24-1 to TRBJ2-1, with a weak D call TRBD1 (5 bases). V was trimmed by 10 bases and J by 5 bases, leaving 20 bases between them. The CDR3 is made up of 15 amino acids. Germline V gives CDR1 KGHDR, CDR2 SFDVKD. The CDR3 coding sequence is TGTGCCACTGACAACCCCGGATCAGGGAACAATGAGCAGTTCTTC. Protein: CATDNPGSGNNEQFF.

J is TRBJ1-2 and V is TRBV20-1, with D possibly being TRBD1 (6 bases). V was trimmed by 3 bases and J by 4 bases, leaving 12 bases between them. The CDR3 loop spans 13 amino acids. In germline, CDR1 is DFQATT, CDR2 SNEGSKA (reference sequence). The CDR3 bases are TGCAGTGCTAGTCCAGGGGCGCCCTATGGCTACACCTTC. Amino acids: CSASPGAPYGYTF.

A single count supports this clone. The CDR3 spells CASSVPSGPLFF. The CDR3 DNA sequence: TGCGCCAGCAGCGTACCTAGCGGGCCCCTGTTCTTC. The chain has TRBV5-1 and TRBJ2-1, with 8 bases aligning to TRBD2. V gave up 4 bases and J gave up 15 bases; unmatched junction bases: 9. CDR1 is SGHRS and CDR2 is YFSETQ in the germline V gene. This CDR3 spans 12 amino acids.

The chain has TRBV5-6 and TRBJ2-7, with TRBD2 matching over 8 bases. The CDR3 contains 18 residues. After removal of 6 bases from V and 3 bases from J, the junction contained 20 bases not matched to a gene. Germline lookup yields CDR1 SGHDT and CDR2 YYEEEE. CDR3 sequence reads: CASTPGPGLGLGIYEQYF. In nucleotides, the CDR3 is TGTGCCAGCACCCCGGGACCGGGACTAGGTCTTGGGATCTACGAGCAGTACTTC.

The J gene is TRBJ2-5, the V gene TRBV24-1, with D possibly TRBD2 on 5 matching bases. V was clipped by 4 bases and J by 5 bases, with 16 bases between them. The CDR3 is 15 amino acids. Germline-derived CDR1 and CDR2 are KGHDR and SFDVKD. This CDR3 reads CATSDPGILEETQYF. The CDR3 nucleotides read TGTGCCACCAGTGACCCCGGGATCCTGGAGGAGACCCAGTACTTC.

CDR3 nucleotide sequence: TGCGCCAGCAGCTTCACTAGCGGGAGTGTTATGAGTAATGAGCAGTTCTTC. It yields the protein CASSFTSGSVMSNEQFF. This rearrangement joins TRBV5-1 to TRBJ2-1, with 11 positions matching TRBD2. In germline, CDR1 is SGHRS, CDR2 YFSETQ. J gave up 7 bases and V 2 bases, and 11 bases lay outside the gene matches. This CDR3 spans 17 amino acids.

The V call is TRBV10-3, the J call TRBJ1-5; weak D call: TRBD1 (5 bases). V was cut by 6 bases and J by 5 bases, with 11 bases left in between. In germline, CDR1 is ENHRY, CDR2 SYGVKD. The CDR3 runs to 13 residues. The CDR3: CAISRDRDQPQHF. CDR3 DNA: TGTGCCATCAGCCGGGACCGAGATCAGCCCCAGCATTTT.

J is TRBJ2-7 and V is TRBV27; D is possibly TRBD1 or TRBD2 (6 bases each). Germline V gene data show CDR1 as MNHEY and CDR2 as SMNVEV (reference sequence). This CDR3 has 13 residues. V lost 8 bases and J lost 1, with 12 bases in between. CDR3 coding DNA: TGTGCCAGCTGGGGGGCCTCTTCCTACGAGCAGTACTTC. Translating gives CASWGASSYEQYF.

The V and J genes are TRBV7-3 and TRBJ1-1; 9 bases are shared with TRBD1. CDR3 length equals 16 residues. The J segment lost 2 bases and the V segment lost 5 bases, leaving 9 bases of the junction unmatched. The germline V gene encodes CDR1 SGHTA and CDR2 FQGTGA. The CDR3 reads CASSLGTGRANTEAFF. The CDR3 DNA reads TGTGCCAGCAGCCTCGGGACAGGGAGGGCCAACACTGAAGCTTTCTTT.

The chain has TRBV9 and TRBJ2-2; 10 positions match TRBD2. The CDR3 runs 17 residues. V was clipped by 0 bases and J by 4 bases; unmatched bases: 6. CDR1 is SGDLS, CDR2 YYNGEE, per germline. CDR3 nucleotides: TGTGCCAGCAGCGTAGTCAGTGGGACTAGCGCCACCGGGGAGCTGTTTTTT. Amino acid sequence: CASSVVSGTSATGELFF.

CDR3 DNA sequence: TGTGCCAGTAGTAGAGGACAGGGGGCTATGAGGGAGCAGTACTTC. It specifies CASSRGQGAMREQYF. V usage is TRBV19 and J usage is TRBJ2-7; 11 bases match TRBD1. Per the germline V gene, CDR1 is LNHDA and CDR2 is SQIVND (reference sequence). Unmatched junction bases numbered 9, after V lost 4 bases and J lost 7 bases. The CDR3 spans 15 residues.

The DNA of the CDR3 is TGTGCCATCAGTGAGTCGACGGGTGGGGACTACAATGAGCAGTTCTTC. The encoded protein is CAISESTGGDYNEQFF. The genes are TRBV10-3 and TRBJ2-1; D is ambiguous. V was clipped by 0 bases and J by 3 bases, with 12 bases between them. Germline-derived CDR1 and CDR2 are ENHRY and SYGVKD. The CDR3 is 16 amino acids.

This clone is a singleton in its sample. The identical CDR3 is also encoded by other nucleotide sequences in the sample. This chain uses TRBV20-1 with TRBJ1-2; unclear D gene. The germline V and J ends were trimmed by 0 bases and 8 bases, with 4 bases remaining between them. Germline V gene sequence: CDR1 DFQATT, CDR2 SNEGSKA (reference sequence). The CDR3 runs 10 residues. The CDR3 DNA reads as TGCAGTGCTAGAGAGGTGGGCTACACCTTC. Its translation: CSAREVGYTF.

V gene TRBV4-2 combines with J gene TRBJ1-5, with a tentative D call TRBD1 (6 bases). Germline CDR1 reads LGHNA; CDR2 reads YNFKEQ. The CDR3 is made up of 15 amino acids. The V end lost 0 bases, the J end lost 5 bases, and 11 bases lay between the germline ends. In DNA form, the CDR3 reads TGTGCCAGCAGCCAAGATAGGGGGGCAGATCAGCCCCAGCATTTT. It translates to CASSQDRGADQPQHF.

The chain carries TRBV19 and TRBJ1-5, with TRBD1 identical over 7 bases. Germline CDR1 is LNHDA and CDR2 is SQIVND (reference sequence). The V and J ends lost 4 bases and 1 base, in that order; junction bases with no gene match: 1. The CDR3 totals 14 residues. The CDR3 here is CASSKGQSNQPQHF. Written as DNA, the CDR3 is TGTGCCAGTAGTAAGGGACAGAGCAATCAGCCCCAGCATTTT.

CDR3 coding DNA: TGTGCCAGCAGTCGCCTCGGGTCTGGGGCCAACGTCCTGACTTTC. Residues: CASSRLGSGANVLTF. This chain joins TRBV6-6 and TRBJ2-6; D is undetermined. Trimming stripped 5 bases from V and 1 base from J, with 9 bases between. CDR3 length: 15 residues. Germline V gene lookup returns CDR1 MNHNY and CDR2 SVGAGI (reference sequence).

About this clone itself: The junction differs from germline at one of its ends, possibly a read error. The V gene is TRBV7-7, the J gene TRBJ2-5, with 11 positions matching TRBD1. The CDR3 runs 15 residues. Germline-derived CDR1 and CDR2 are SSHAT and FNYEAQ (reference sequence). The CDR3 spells CASSLARTGGATQYF. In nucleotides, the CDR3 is TGTGCTAGCAGCTTAGCCCGGACAGGGGGCGCAACCCAGTACTTC.

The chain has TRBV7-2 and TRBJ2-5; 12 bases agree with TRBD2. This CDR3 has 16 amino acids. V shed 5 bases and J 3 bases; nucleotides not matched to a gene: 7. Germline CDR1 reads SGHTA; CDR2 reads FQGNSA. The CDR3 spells CASSRKTSGSKETQYF. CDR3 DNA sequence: TGTGCCAGCAGCCGTAAGACTAGCGGGAGTAAAGAGACCCAGTACTTC. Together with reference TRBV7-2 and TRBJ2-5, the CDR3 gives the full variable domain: GAGVSQSPSNKVTEKGKDVELRCDPISGHTALYWYRQSLGQGLEFLIYFQGNSAPDKSGLPSDRFSAERTGGSVSTLTIQRTQQEDSAVYLCASSRKTSGSKETQYFGPGTRLLVL.